This passage covers 4 T cell receptor beta chains from one sample sequenced in a study of PD-1 blockade in classical Hodgkin lymphoma. The protocol was immunoSEQ multiplex PCR, while the TCRdb copy is restricted to in-frame clones and leaves out a portion. The repertoire has tens of thousands of clones, around 85% of them found once; the top ten carry around 3%. The time point was: cycle 4 day 1 (C4D1), after six to seven weeks of nivolumab. Patients all relapsed after autologous stem cell transplantation, and there was variation in brentuximab vedotin exposure. Thawed PBMCs underwent magnetic negative selection to yield purified CD4+ T cells. Sequences were derived from CD4+ T cells from blood, sampled before the fourth cycle of nivolumab. The receptor set was obtained from a human donor with classical Hodgkin lymphoma.

The chain joins TRBV18 to TRBJ1-1; D is undetermined. Germline V gives CDR1 KGHSH, CDR2 LQKENI. The germline V and J ends were trimmed by 0 bases and 1 base, with 12 bases remaining between them. The CDR3 length is 16 residues. CDR3 bases: TGTGCCAGCTCACCACCAAGTCAACGGACGAACACTGAAGCTTTCTTT. Translation: CASSPPSQRTNTEAFF.

There are a few counts of this clone. The rearrangement links TRBV2 to TRBJ1-2, with D maybe TRBD1 (6 bases). Per the germline V gene, CDR1 is SNHLY and CDR2 is FYNNEI. Trimming cost V 3 bases and J 3 bases, with 11 bases left between them. The CDR3 runs 14 residues. The DNA for the CDR3 is TGTGCCAGCAGTGAGTGGCAGGGGCACTATGGCTACACCTTC. Its protein product is CASSEWQGHYGYTF.

The chain is built from TRBV5-6 and TRBJ1-6; D is undetermined. This CDR3 has 17 amino acids. Germline V gene lookup returns CDR1 SGHDT and CDR2 YYEEEE. V lost 0 bases to trimming and J lost 0 bases, with 10 bases between them. CDR3 residues: CASSLVRLSSYNSPLHF. The CDR3 bases are TGTGCCAGCAGCTTGGTAAGGCTGAGCTCCTATAATTCACCCCTCCACTTT.

The chain is built from TRBV7-6 and TRBJ1-1, with D perhaps matching TRBD1 (6 bases). CDR3 length: 13 amino acids. With 3 bases removed from V and 3 bases from J, the gap between germline ends came to 8 bases. CDR1 and CDR2 (germline): SGHVS, FNYEAQ. CDR3 coding DNA: TGTGCCAGCAGCTTCGGACAGTACACTGAAGCTTTCTTT. As protein: CASSFGQYTEAFF.